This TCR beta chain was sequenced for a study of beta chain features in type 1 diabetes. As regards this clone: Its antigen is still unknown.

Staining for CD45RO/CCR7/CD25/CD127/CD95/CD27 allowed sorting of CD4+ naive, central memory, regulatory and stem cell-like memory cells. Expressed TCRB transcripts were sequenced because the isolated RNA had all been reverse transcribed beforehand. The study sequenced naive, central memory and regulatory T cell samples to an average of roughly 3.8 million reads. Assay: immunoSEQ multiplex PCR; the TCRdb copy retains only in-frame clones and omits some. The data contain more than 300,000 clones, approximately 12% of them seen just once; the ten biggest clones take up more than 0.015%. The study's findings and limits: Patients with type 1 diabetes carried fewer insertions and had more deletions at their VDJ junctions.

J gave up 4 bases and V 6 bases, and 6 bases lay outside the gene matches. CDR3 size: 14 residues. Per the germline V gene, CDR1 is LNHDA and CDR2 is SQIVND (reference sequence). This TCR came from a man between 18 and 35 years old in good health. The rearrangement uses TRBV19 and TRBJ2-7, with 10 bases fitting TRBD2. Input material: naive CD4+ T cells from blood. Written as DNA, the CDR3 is TGTGCCAGTAGCATCGGACTAGCGGCGTACGAGCAGTACTTC. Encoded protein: CASSIGLAAYEQYF.